This entry lists 9 T cell receptor beta chains sequenced from one sample in a study of kidney transplant recipient with SARS-CoV-2 infection. TCRdb fed the reads into MiXCR, producing one record per CDR3 protein. This table holds fewer than 250,000 distinct CDR3 sequences, about 30% found once. This sample comprised a blood sample, obtained at baseline and between days 110 and 120 from a kidney transplant recipient. These receptor sequences come from a male patient between 25 and 39 years old who had COVID-19 and was a kidney transplant recipient. Among the T cells, some may be from the graft donor.

This CDR3 is CASSSGLSYNEQFF. The CDR3 region has the DNA TGTGCCAGCAGCTCAGGCCTTAGCTACAATGAGCAGTTCTTC. The chain combines TRBV7-2 with TRBJ2-1; D is unclear. Germline V gene sequence: CDR1 SGHTA, CDR2 FQGNSA. V lost 4 bases to trimming and J lost 3 bases, with 10 bases between them. This CDR3 region has 14 residues.

This clonotype was observed many times. The rearrangement links TRBV23-1 to TRBJ1-2; no clear D. TRBV23-1 is labeled an ORF, and its function is uncertain. CDR3 length: 17 residues. The V and J ends lost 5 bases and 4 bases respectively, with 23 bases between them. In nucleotides, the CDR3 is TGCGCCAGCAGTAAGAGGATGCTACGCAGAAAGACCTATGGCTACACCTTC. Protein sequence: CASSKRMLRRKTYGYTF.

This clonotype came up many times. The chain uses TRBV27 and TRBJ1-2; 11 bases agree with TRBD1. The V gene's germline CDR1 is MNHEY and CDR2 SMNVEV (reference sequence). The length of the CDR3 is 18 residues. Losses at the gene ends were 6 bases for V and 8 bases for J; bases not matched to a gene: 20. The CDR3: CASSQGAPGRTGGLGYTF. CDR3 DNA sequence: TGTGCCAGCAGCCAAGGAGCACCGGGACGGACAGGGGGCTTGGGCTACACCTTC.

Worth noting for this clonotype: This may be a read error: a much more frequent sequence differs by one nucleotide. The V and J genes are TRBV10-3 and TRBJ1-5; D is undetermined. Germline assignment: CDR1 ENHRY and CDR2 SYGVKD. There are 15 residues in the CDR3. CDR3 residues: CAISKSVGYQQPQHF. In nucleotides, the CDR3 is TGTGCCATCAGTAAGTCGGTGGGATACCAGCAGCCCCAGCATTTT.

Many counts were recorded for this clonotype. The chain is built from TRBV3-1 and TRBJ1-2, with D unclear. Trimming pared 4 bases from V and 4 bases from J, leaving 22 bases between. Germline V lookup: CDR1 LGHDT, CDR2 YNNKEL (reference sequence). The CDR3 consists of 17 residues. The CDR3 DNA reads as TGTGCCAGCAGCCGAGTGTACACCCTTCGAAAGACCTATGGCTACACCTTC. It specifies CASSRVYTLRKTYGYTF.

This clonotype was observed many times. The chain links TRBV10-1 to TRBJ1-2; D call uncertain. CDR3 length: 17 residues. CDR1 and CDR2 (germline): WNHNN, SYGVQD (reference sequence). The V end lost 5 bases, the J end lost 4 bases, and 23 bases lay between the germline ends. In DNA, the CDR3 is TGCGCCAGCAGTATCGCTGCAAGATCGCGAAAGACCTATGGCTACACCTTC. It encodes CASSIAARSRKTYGYTF.

As for this clonotype: Since no conserved phenylalanine or tryptophan closes the CDR3, a read error is the likely cause. The chain carries TRBV10-1 and TRBJ1-2; no clear D. The length of the CDR3 is 17 residues. Germline V gives CDR1 WNHNN, CDR2 SYGVQD (reference sequence). Trimming removed 5 bases at V and 4 bases at J, with 23 bases between. This CDR3 reads CASSPILRSRKTYGYTY. The CDR3 DNA follows: TGCGCCAGCAGTCCAATACTAAGATCGCGAAAGACCTATGGCTACACCTAC.

This clonotype has a count of ten or more. V is TRBV29-1 and J is TRBJ2-5; D is ambiguous. V was clipped by 4 bases and J by 4 bases, with 10 bases between them. CDR3 size: 12 residues. Per the germline V gene, CDR1 is SQVTM and CDR2 is ANQGSEA. Here the CDR3 DNA reads TGCAGCGTTGTAGTAGAAATAGAGACCCAGTACTTC. This encodes CSVVVEIETQYF.

The chain couples TRBV6-1 to TRBJ2-5, with a tentative D call TRBD2 (7 bases). V lost 7 bases, J lost 1 base, and 22 bases lay in between. The CDR3 loop spans 17 amino acids. Germline CDR1 reads MNHNS; CDR2 reads SASEGT. DNA of the CDR3: TGTGCCAGCAACCCGGGGCAGGGAGGGGGGGGCCAAGAGACCCAGTACTTC. It is translated as CASNPGQGGGGQETQYF.